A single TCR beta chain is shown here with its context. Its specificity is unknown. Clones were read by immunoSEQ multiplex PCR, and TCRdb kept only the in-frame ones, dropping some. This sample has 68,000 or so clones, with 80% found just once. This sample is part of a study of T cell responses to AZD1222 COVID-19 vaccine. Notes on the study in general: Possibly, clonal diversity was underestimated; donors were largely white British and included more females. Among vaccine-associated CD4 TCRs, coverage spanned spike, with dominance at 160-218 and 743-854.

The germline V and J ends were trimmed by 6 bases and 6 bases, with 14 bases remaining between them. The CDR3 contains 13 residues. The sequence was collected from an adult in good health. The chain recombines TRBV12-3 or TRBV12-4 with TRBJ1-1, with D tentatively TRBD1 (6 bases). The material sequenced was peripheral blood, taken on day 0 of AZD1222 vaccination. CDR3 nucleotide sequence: TGTGCCAGCAGCACAGGGAATTCGGCTGAAGCTTTCTTT. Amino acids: CASSTGNSAEAFF.